These 21 T cell receptor beta chains originate from one sample sequenced in a study of a mutant IDH1 vaccine in newly diagnosed glioma. The time point denotes: week 35, safety follow-up. Doses comprised 300 ug of mutant IDH1 20-mer peptide each, plus topical imiquimod. Profiled with immunoSEQ multiplex PCR; TCRdb holds only in-frame clones, not every one. The sample gives tens of thousands of clones, around 78% of which show up once; 9% to 15% is in the top ten. Their antigens remain unidentified. The source material was PBMCs, sampled from a glioma patient whose treatment included an IDH1 peptide vaccine. The origin of the receptors is a man aged 40-50 years with glioma.

The J gene is TRBJ1-5, the V gene TRBV6-5, with TRBD1 matching 12 bases. The CDR3 runs to 13 residues. The germline V gene has CDR1 MNHEY and CDR2 SVGAGI. Trimming at V came to 6 bases and at J to 11 bases, leaving 5 bases not matched to a gene. The CDR3 DNA reads as TGTGCCAGCAGGGGACAGGGGGCGATAGCCCAGCATTTT. Protein: CASRGQGAIAQHF.

Turning to this clone: The DNA is left out, because the CDR3 cannot be placed on it with certainty; the CDR3 is given as TCRdb lists it. The gene calls are TRBV30 and TRBJ2-5; the table's TRBD2 call for D was not verified on the DNA. Counting both end residues, the CDR3 totals 12 amino acids. Looked up from germline, CDR1 is GTSNPN and CDR2 is SVGIG (reference sequence). CDR3: CAWSLERETQYF.

This chain connects TRBV29-1 to TRBJ2-3; D is undetermined. The length of the CDR3 is 11 residues. Germline loops: CDR1 SQVTM, CDR2 ANQGSEA. The DNA of the CDR3 is TGCGGGTTATTTCTTATGGGTACGCAGTATTTT. Its translation: CGLFLMGTQYF.

This clone was counted a few times. This rearrangement joins TRBV15 to TRBJ2-7; 7 positions match TRBD1. The CDR3 covers 14 residues. With V trimmed by 1 base and J by 3 bases, 3 bases remained unmatched. Germline V CDR1 and CDR2: LNHNV, YYDKDF (reference sequence). This chain's CDR3 is CATSRGAGGYEQYF. The CDR3 bases are TGTGCCACCAGCAGAGGGGCAGGGGGCTACGAGCAGTACTTC.

This clone was counted only a few times. CDR3 sequence: CASSLSTRDGGETQYF. The CDR3 coding sequence is TGTGCCAGCAGTTTATCTACCCGGGACGGGGGGGAGACCCAGTACTTC. V is TRBV27 and J is TRBJ2-5; TRBD2 matches at 7 bases. CDR3 size: 16 residues. The trim removed 0 bases at V and 5 bases at J, leaving 9 bases unmatched. CDR1 and CDR2 from the germline V gene are MNHEY and SMNVEV (reference sequence).

The chain combines TRBV11-2 with TRBJ1-1, with D hard to call. The V and J ends lost 1 base and 1 base respectively, with 7 bases between them. This CDR3 region has 14 residues. Germline values: CDR1 SGHAT, CDR2 FQNNGV. The CDR3 coding sequence is TGTGCCAGCAGCTTAGCAAGGGCGAACACTGAAGCTTTCTTT. Residues: CASSLARANTEAFF.

The rearrangement joins TRBV30 to TRBJ1-5; TRBD1 matches at 7 bases. Germline CDR1 is GTSNPN and CDR2 is SVGIG (reference sequence). With V trimmed by 5 bases and J by 2 bases, 0 bases remained unmatched. The CDR3 is 12 amino acids. This CDR3 reads CAWGTGNQPQHF. Written as DNA, the CDR3 is TGTGCCTGGGGGACAGGCAATCAGCCCCAGCATTTT.

This rearrangement joins TRBV19 to TRBJ1-5; D remains unclear. The ends were cut back, 9 bases at V and 7 bases at J, with 19 bases in the middle. Germline V lookup: CDR1 LNHDA, CDR2 SQIVND (reference sequence). The CDR3 has 14 residues. As DNA, the CDR3 is TGTGCCAGCAGCCCATTGGGTCGAGGGCAGCCCCAGCATTTT. Residues: CASSPLGRGQPQHF.

V is TRBV5-6 and J is TRBJ2-7; D is ambiguous. The V gene's germline CDR1 is SGHDT and CDR2 YYEEEE. V shed 4 bases and J shed 4 bases, with 12 bases lying between them. The CDR3 spans 13 residues. Here the CDR3 reads CASSLTLGYEQYV. The CDR3 nucleotides read TGTGCCAGCAGCCTAACATTAGGTTACGAGCAGTACGTC.

This chain joins TRBV5-6 and TRBJ2-7; 9 bases align to TRBD2. Germline CDR1 SGHDT, CDR2 YYEEEE. This CDR3 is 14 amino acids long. After removal of 2 bases from V and 5 bases from J, the junction contained 5 bases not matched to a gene. The CDR3 DNA sequence: TGTGCCAGCAGCTTTCCTAGCGGGGCGCACGAGCAGTACTTC. Its translation is CASSFPSGAHEQYF. The full variable domain, rest sourced from reference TRBV5-6 and TRBJ2-7, is DAGVTQSPTHLIKTRGQQVTLRCSPKSGHDTVSWYQQALGQGPQFIFQYYEEEERQRGNFPDRFSGHQFPNYSSELNVNALLLGDSALYLCASSFPSGAHEQYFGPGTRLTVT.

This clone was recorded only once. V usage is TRBV6-5 and J usage is TRBJ1-4, with D unresolved. Between the trimmed V and J ends, which lost 4 bases and 8 bases, there was a span of 17 bases. Looked up from germline, CDR1 is MNHEY and CDR2 is SVGAGI. The CDR3 sequence is 15 residues long. CDR3: CASSSSGRVGEKLFF. In DNA form, the CDR3 reads TGTGCCAGCAGTTCCTCGGGCCGGGTGGGGGAAAAACTGTTTTTT.

The V call is TRBV6-1, the J call TRBJ1-1, with a possible D match to TRBD1 (5 bases). CDR1 is MNHNS and CDR2 is SASEGT in the germline V gene. CDR3 length: 12 amino acids. The V end was cut by 5 bases, the J end by 5 bases, with 9 bases between. The CDR3 here is CASSYGGTEAFF. The CDR3 DNA follows: TGTGCCAGCAGTTATGGGGGAACTGAAGCTTTCTTT.

In DNA form, the CDR3 reads TGCGCCAGCAGCCAAGGTTCAGGCCCCAATCAGCCCCAGCATTTT. Its protein product is CASSQGSGPNQPQHF. The chain couples TRBV4-1 to TRBJ1-5; unclear D gene. Germline CDR1 MGHRA, CDR2 YSYEKL. The V end lost 1 base, the J end lost 3 bases, and 10 bases lay between the germline ends. CDR3 size: 15 residues.

The CDR3 sequence: CASSFLPPGSSNEQFF. DNA for the CDR3: TGTGCCAGCAGCTTTCTCCCTCCGGGAAGTTCAAATGAGCAGTTCTTC. This chain links TRBV11-1 with TRBJ2-1; weak D call: TRBD2 (5 bases). The CDR3 is made up of 16 amino acids. Germline lookup yields CDR1 SGHAT and CDR2 FQDESV (reference sequence). V was pared by 3 bases and J by 7 bases, with 19 bases between.

The gene calls are TRBV7-9 and TRBJ1-1; D gene ambiguous. V lost 1 base, J lost 0 bases, and 12 bases lay in between. The CDR3 runs 16 residues. Germline-derived CDR1 and CDR2 are SEHNR and FQNEAQ (reference sequence). The CDR3 region is CASSLGITDMNTEAFF. As DNA, the CDR3 is TGTGCCAGCAGCTTAGGTATAACGGATATGAACACTGAAGCTTTCTTT.

J is TRBJ1-2 and V is TRBV19, with TRBD1 as a possible D gene (5 bases). CDR1 is LNHDA, CDR2 SQIVND, per germline (reference sequence). V gave up 4 bases and J gave up 3 bases, with 12 bases separating them. The CDR3 spans 14 residues. The CDR3 nucleotides are TGTGCCAGTAGTAGACAGAGACTAGACTATGGCTACACCTTC. This translates into CASSRQRLDYGYTF.

The CDR3 nucleotides are TGTGCCAGCAGCTATTATCTAGCGGGAGGCTACAATGAGCAGTTCTTC. Translated, it gives CASSYYLAGGYNEQFF. The gene calls are TRBV7-2 and TRBJ2-1; TRBD2 matches 11 bases. Germline loops: CDR1 SGHTA, CDR2 FQGNSA. The CDR3 has 16 amino acids. The V gene end was trimmed by 4 bases and the J gene end by 3 bases; junction bases not matched to a gene: 5.

The chain employs TRBV7-9 and TRBJ1-3; D is unclear. Germline-derived CDR1 and CDR2 are SEHNR and FQNEAQ (reference sequence). V was shortened by 2 bases and J by 0 bases, with 17 bases between the two germline ends. This CDR3 is 18 amino acids long. Here the CDR3 reads CASSLSASAYYSGNTIYF. CDR3 nucleotides: TGTGCCAGCAGCTTAAGCGCCTCGGCTTACTACTCTGGAAACACCATATATTTT.

V gene TRBV29-1 combines with J gene TRBJ2-2, with a tentative D call TRBD2 (7 bases). The ends were cut back, 4 bases at V and 6 bases at J, with 15 bases in the middle. Germline loops: CDR1 SQVTM, CDR2 ANQGSEA. This CDR3 spans 14 amino acids. The CDR3 loop is CSVGTEGGSGELFF. The CDR3, as DNA: TGCAGCGTTGGGACAGAGGGAGGGTCCGGGGAGCTGTTTTTT.

The V and J genes are TRBV4-1 and TRBJ1-5; D is uncertain. The V and J ends lost 1 base and 0 bases respectively, with 7 bases between them. CDR1 and CDR2 from the germline V gene are MGHRA and YSYEKL. The CDR3 consists of 15 residues. The CDR3 DNA reads as TGCGCCAGCAGCCAAGGGGCCAGTAGCAATCAGCCCCAGCATTTT. The encoded protein is CASSQGASSNQPQHF.

The gene calls are TRBV5-1 and TRBJ2-7; weak D call: TRBD2 (5 bases). This CDR3 has 11 amino acids. V was trimmed by 10 bases and J by 7 bases, leaving 15 bases between them. Per the germline V gene, CDR1 is SGHRS and CDR2 is YFSETQ. The CDR3: CASKAEKEQYF. In DNA form, the CDR3 reads TGCGCCTCCAAAGCGGAGAAGGAGCAGTACTTC.